This is a list of T cell receptor beta chains from one sample in a study of molecular identifiers for immune sequencing clone quantification. TCRdb redid the calling of the PCR reads with MiXCR, one entry per CDR3 protein. Here the sample spans approximately 500,000 distinct CDR3 sequences, roughly 26% being singletons. Sequencing used naive CD8+ T cells from blood, with Jurkat cell RNA spiked in. These TCRs come from a human donor in good health. Some libraries in this study had Jurkat cell RNA spiked in. CDR3s include the opening cysteine and the closing phenylalanine or tryptophan. Each record gives: clone size, V gene, J gene, CDR3 protein. The size field is filled for only some rows; it gives once, few, many or a size class.

-	TRBV12-3/TRBV12-4	TRBJ2-2	CASRFAGDAGELFF
few	TRBV13	TRBJ2-3	CASSFRGGTDTQYF
many	TRBV4-3	TRBJ2-7	CASSQVYPAAGMEYF
many	TRBV21-1	TRBJ2-5	CASSTPAGDRVQDWTQYF
few	TRBV9	TRBJ1-2	CASSGDRDSPYGYTF
-	TRBV2	TRBJ2-7	CASHRGGLQHEQYF
many	TRBV5-5	TRBJ1-1	CASSAGTGSGTEAFF
-	TRBV21-1	TRBJ2-5	CASSTHLAGGSPETQYF
many	TRBV12-3/TRBV12-4	TRBJ2-7	CASSFGSWGIVHEQYF
-	TRBV5-1	-	CASFDGARGQEQFF
many	TRBV28	TRBJ2-3	CASRPTLWVGGTDTQYF
few	TRBV4-2	TRBJ2-3	CASSQLQEVTDTQYF
-	TRBV12-3/TRBV12-4	TRBJ1-4	CASSPLGREKLLF
few	TRBV10-3	TRBJ1-5	CAISELYSEQQQPQHF
many	TRBV7-8	TRBJ2-5	CASSFGLAKETQYF
few	TRBV7-9	TRBJ2-3	CASSLMFLLEDSQYF
few	TRBV12-3/TRBV12-4	TRBJ1-1	CASLPSEAFF
-	TRBV29-1	TRBJ2-2	CSVVPSGTRHTGELFF
many	TRBV12-3/TRBV12-4	TRBJ2-3	CASRDDRVGISADTQYF
-	TRBV7-4	TRBJ2-1	CASSPKQGGSYNEQFF
-	TRBV4-3	TRBJ2-7	CASSPGLVAYEQCF
-	TRBV9	TRBJ2-3	CASSVQGSTDTQYF
many	TRBV29-1	TRBJ2-2	CSAVEGTGELFF
few	TRBV11-2	TRBJ2-7	CASLGRDSSYEQYF
many	TRBV7-9	TRBJ2-1	CASSLGDRYNEQFF
many	TRBV4-1	TRBJ2-7	CASSQAGGKAYEQYF
once	TRBV14	TRBJ2-3	CASSQDLQTTDTQYF
-	TRBV19	TRBJ2-2	CASSSGSRRAGELFF
few	TRBV6-2/TRBV6-3	TRBJ1-5	CASSYASGQFFQPQHF
-	TRBV6-5	TRBJ2-7	CASSYSLQADEQYF
-	TRBV10-3	TRBJ2-7	CAISESMDTNSYEQYF
many	TRBV5-4	TRBJ2-7	CASSLGDGSSYEQYF
many	TRBV4-3	TRBJ2-3	CASSQDERQLTDTQYF
-	TRBV12-3/TRBV12-4	TRBJ2-7	CASSIGDFIEEQYF
many	TRBV7-2	TRBJ2-5	CASSLELGQGLRQYF
few	TRBV20-1	TRBJ2-7	CSAKIGHGAYEQYF
few	TRBV4-1	TRBJ2-7	CASSQVAGSEQYF
-	TRBV19	TRBJ1-1	CASEALNAEAFF
-	TRBV5-4	TRBJ2-7	CASRSPSSYEQYF
-	TRBV18	TRBJ2-3	CASSLGLAGPDTQYF
-	TRBV5-1	TRBJ2-7	CASGSSSYEQYF
-	TRBV4-3	TRBJ1-3	CASGQDLPPGHTIYF
-	TRBV9	TRBJ2-2	CASSGAGPRELFF
many	TRBV20-1	TRBJ1-6	CSASLGLSPDNSPLHF
few	TRBV4-3	TRBJ2-4	CAKGYDKNIQYF
-	TRBV30	TRBJ1-1	CAWSVGQGVGEAFF
-	TRBV19	TRBJ2-7	CASSTPPGQEQYF
few	TRBV7-6	TRBJ1-1	CASGQGMTEAFF
-	TRBV14	TRBJ2-7	CASSQGGFRYKQYF
many	TRBV7-8	TRBJ1-5	CASSLARDTNQPQHF
many	TRBV19	TRBJ2-7	CASSAPGYEQYF
-	TRBV7-8	TRBJ2-3	CASSILQGITDTQYF
many	TRBV6-5	TRBJ2-5	CASRLAGEETQYF
many	TRBV4-3	TRBJ2-1	CASSHATGSREQFF
-	TRBV7-9	TRBJ2-6	CASFSLGQGNSGANVLTF